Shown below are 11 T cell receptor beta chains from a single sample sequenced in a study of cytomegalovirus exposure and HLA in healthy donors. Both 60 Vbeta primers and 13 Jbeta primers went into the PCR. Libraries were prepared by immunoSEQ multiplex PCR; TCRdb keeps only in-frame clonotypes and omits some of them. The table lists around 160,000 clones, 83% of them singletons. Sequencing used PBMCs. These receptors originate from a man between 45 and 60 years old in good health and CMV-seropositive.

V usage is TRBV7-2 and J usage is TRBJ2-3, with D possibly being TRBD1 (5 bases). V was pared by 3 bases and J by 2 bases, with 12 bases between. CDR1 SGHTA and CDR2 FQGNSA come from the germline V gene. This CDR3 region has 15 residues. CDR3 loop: CASSFFPRATDTQYF. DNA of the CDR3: TGTGCCAGCAGCTTTTTTCCCAGGGCCACAGATACGCAGTATTTT.

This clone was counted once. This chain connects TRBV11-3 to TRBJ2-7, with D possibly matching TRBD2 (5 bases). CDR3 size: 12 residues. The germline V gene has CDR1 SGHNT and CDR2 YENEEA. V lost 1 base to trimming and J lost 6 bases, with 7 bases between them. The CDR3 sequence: CASSLGGLEQYF. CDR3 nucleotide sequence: TGTGCCAGCAGCTTAGGAGGGCTCGAGCAGTACTTC.

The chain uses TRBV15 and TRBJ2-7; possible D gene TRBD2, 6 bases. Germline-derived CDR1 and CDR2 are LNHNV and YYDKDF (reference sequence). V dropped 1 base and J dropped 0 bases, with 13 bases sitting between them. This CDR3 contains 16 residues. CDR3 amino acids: CATSRGNGDFSYEQYF. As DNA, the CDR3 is TGTGCCACCAGCAGAGGAAATGGGGACTTCTCCTACGAGCAGTACTTC.

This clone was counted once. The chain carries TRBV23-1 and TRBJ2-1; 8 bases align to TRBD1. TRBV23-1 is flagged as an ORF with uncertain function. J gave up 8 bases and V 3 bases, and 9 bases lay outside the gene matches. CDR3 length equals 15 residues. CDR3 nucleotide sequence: TGCGCCAGCAGTCACCACCAGACAGGGGTGGATGAGCAGTTCTTC. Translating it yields CASSHHQTGVDEQFF.

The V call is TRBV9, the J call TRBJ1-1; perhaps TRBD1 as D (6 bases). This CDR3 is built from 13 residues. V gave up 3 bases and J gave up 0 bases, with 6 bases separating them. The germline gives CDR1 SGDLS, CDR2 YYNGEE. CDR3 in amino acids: CASSGQVNTEAFF. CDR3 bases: TGTGCCAGCAGCGGACAGGTGAACACTGAAGCTTTCTTT.

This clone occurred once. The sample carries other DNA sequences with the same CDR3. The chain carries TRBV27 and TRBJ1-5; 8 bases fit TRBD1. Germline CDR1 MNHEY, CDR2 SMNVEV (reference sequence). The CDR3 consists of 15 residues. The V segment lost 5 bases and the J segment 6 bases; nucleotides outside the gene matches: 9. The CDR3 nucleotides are TGTGCCAGCAGTACCGACAGGGGTCACGCTCAGCCCCAGCATTTT. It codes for CASSTDRGHAQPQHF.

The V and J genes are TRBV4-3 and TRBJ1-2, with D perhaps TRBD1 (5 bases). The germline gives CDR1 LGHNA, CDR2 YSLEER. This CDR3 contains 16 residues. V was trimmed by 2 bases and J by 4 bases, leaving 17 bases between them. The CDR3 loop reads CASSQLTGSLSYGYTF. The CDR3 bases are TGCGCCAGCAGCCAATTAACAGGATCTCTATCCTATGGCTACACCTTC.

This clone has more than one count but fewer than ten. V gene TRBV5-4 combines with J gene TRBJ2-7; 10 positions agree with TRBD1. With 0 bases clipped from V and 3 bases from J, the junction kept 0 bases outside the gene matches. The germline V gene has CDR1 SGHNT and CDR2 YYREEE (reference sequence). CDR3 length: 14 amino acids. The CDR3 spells CASSLGTGGYEQYF. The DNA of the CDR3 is TGTGCCAGCAGCTTGGGGACAGGGGGCTACGAGCAGTACTTC. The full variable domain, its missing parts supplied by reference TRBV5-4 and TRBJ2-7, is ETGVTQSPTHLIKTRGQQVTLRCSSQSGHNTVSWYQQALGQGPQFIFQYYREEENGRGNFPPRFSGLQFPNYSSELNVNALELDDSALYLCASSLGTGGYEQYFGPGTRLTVT.

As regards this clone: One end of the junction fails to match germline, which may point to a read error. CDR3 bases: TGTTCCAGCTACAATAGGAGTCCCAACGGCTACACCTTC. Residues: CSSYNRSPNGYTF. The genes are TRBV7-9 and TRBJ1-2; D is unclear. The CDR3 is 13 amino acids. Germline assignment: CDR1 SEHNR and CDR2 FQNEAQ (reference sequence).

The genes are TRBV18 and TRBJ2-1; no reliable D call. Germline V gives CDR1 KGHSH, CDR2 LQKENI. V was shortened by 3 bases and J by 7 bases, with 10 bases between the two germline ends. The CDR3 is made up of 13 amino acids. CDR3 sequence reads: CASSPELRNEQFF. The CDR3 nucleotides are TGTGCCAGCTCACCGGAGCTACGGAATGAGCAGTTCTTC.

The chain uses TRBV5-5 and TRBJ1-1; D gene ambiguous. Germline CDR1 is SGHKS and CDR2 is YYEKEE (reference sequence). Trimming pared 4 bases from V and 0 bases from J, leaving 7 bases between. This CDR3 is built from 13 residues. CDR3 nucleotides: TGTGCCAGCAGCACGGGAATGAACACTGAAGCTTTCTTT. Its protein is CASSTGMNTEAFF.